A selection of T cell receptor beta chains follows, all from one sample in a study of OX40 agonist ivuxolimab in advanced cancers. The method was immunoSEQ multiplex PCR; TCRdb's version includes in-frame clones alone and lacks a portion of them. The data contain fewer than 85,000 clones, approximately 82% of them seen just once; the ten biggest clones take up less than 0.85%. The source was CD4+ or CD8+ T cells sorted from blood, collected in a trial of the OX40 agonist ivuxolimab. These receptors were obtained from an adult with an advanced solid tumor such as melanoma, head and neck, liver or kidney cancer. The CDR3 runs from the conserved cysteine through the conserved F or W. The D gene is left open where the match is weak. The size entry is marked missing in some rows and otherwise reads once, few, many or a size class.

size: NA
length: 16
J: TRBJ2-3
D: TRBD2
V: TRBV19
CDR3: CASSTSSGGPTDTQYF
DNA: TGTGCCAGTAGTACCTCAAGCGGGGGCCCCACAGATACGCAGTATTTT

size: NA
length: 15
J: TRBJ1-2
D: TRBD1
V: TRBV14
CDR3: CASSQRLGQGAGYTF
DNA: TGTGCCAGCAGCCAACGCCTGGGACAGGGGGCTGGCTACACCTTC

size: NA
length: 14
J: TRBJ1-1
D: NA
V: TRBV7-2
CDR3: CASSPDWRSTEAFF
DNA: TGTGCCAGCAGCCCAGACTGGCGTTCGACTGAAGCTTTCTTT

size: once
length: 15
J: TRBJ2-3
D: TRBD1
V: TRBV6-6
CDR3: CASSQLGGYTDTQYF
DNA: TGTGCCAGCAGTCAACTAGGGGGCTACACAGATACGCAGTATTTT

size: few
length: 15
J: TRBJ1-3
D: NA
V: TRBV7-8
CDR3: CASGKSLGTGNTIYF
DNA: TGTGCCAGCGGAAAGTCTCTGGGTACTGGAAACACCATATATTTT

size: NA
length: 13
J: TRBJ1-2
D: NA
V: TRBV6-5
CDR3: CASSYHGYYGYTF
DNA: TGTGCCAGCAGTTACCATGGATACTATGGCTACACCTTC

size: NA
length: 16
J: TRBJ1-1
D: NA
V: TRBV18
CDR3: CASSPSSAGPNTEAFF
DNA: TGTGCCAGCTCACCAAGTAGCGCTGGGCCTAACACTGAAGCTTTCTTT

size: NA
length: 14
J: TRBJ1-6
D: TRBD1
V: TRBV5-6
CDR3: CASSLPGGQSPLHF
DNA: TGTGCCAGCAGCTTGCCAGGGGGGCAATCACCCCTCCACTTT

size: NA
length: 14
J: TRBJ2-2
D: TRBD1
V: TRBV6-5
CDR3: CASKGQGIAGELFF
DNA: TGTGCCAGCAAAGGACAGGGGATAGCCGGGGAGCTGTTTTTT

size: NA
length: 17
J: TRBJ2-1
D: TRBD2
V: TRBV27
CDR3: CASSARPFGTRDNEQFF
DNA: TGTGCCAGCAGCGCTAGACCTTTCGGGACTAGGGACAATGAGCAGTTCTTC

size: NA
length: 13
J: TRBJ2-1
D: NA
V: TRBV28
CDR3: CASTMAAGGEQFF
DNA: TGTGCCAGCACCATGGCCGCGGGCGGTGAGCAGTTCTTC

size: NA
length: 14
J: TRBJ1-4
D: NA
V: TRBV7-2
CDR3: CASSFGQFNEKLFF
DNA: TGTGCCAGCAGCTTTGGACAGTTCAATGAAAAACTGTTTTTT

size: NA
length: 12
J: TRBJ1-2
D: NA
V: TRBV29-1
CDR3: CSVARGVSGYTF
DNA: TGCAGCGTTGCTAGGGGGGTCAGTGGCTACACCTTC

size: NA
length: 14
J: TRBJ2-1
D: NA
V: TRBV7-2
CDR3: CASSPKNSYNEQFF
DNA: TGTGCCAGCAGCCCCAAGAACTCCTACAATGAGCAGTTCTTC

size: few
length: 13
J: TRBJ1-1
D: NA
V: TRBV2
CDR3: CASKRSWRTEAFF
DNA: TGTGCCAGCAAAAGGAGCTGGCGCACTGAAGCTTTCTTT